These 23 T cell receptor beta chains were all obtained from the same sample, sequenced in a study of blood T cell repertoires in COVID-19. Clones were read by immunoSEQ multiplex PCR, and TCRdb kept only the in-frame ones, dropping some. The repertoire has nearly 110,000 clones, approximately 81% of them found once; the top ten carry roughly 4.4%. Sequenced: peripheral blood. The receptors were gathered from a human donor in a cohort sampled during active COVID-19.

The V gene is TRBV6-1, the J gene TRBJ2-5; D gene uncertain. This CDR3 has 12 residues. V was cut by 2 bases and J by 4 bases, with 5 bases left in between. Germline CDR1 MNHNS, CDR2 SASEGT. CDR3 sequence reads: CASSEQAETQYF. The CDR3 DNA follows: TGTGCCAGCAGTGAACAGGCAGAGACCCAGTACTTC.

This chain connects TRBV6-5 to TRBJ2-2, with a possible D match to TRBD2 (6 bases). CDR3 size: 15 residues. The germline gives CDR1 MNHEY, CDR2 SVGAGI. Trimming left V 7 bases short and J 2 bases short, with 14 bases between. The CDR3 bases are TGTGCCAGCATCGCCGGGACTCATAACACCGGGGAGCTGTTTTTT. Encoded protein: CASIAGTHNTGELFF.

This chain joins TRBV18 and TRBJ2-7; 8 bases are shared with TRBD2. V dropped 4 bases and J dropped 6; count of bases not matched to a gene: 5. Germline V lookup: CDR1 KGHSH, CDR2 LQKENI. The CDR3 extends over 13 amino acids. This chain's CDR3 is CASSRVAGSEQYV. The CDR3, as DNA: TGTGCCAGCTCACGAGTAGCGGGAAGCGAGCAGTACGTC.

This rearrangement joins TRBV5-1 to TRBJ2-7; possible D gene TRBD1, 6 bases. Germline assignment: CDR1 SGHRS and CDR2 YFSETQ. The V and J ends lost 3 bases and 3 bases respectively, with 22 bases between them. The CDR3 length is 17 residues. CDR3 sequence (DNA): TGCGCCAGCAGCTCCCTCCCCCAGGGGCCTCAACTCTACGAGCAGTACGTC. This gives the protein CASSSLPQGPQLYEQYV.

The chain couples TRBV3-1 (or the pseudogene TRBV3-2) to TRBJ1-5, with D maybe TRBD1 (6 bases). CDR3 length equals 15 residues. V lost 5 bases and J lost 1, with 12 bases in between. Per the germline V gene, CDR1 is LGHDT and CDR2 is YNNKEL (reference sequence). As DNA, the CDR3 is TGTGCCAGCAGCATGGGGGGGGCGAGCAATCAGCCCCAGCATTTT. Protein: CASSMGGASNQPQHF.

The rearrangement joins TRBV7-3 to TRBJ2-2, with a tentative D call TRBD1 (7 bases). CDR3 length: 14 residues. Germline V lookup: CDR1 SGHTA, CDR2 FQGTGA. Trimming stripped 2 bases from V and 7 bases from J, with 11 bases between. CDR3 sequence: CASSLQGEVGELFF. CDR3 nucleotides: TGTGCCAGCAGCTTACAGGGGGAGGTCGGGGAGCTGTTTTTT.

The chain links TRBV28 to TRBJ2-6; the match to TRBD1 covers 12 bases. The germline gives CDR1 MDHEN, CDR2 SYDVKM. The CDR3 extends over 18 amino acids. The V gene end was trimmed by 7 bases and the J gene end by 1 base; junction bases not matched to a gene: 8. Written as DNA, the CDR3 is TGTGCCAGCACCCTGGGACAGGGGGCTTTGTCTGGGGCCAACGTCCTGACTTTC. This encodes CASTLGQGALSGANVLTF.

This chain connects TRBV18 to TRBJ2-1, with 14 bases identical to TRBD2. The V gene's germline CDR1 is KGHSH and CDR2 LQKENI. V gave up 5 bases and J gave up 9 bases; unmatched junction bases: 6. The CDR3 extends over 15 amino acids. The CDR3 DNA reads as TGTGCCAGCTCAGGGACTAGCGGGAGTATGAGTGAGCAGTTCTTC. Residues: CASSGTSGSMSEQFF.

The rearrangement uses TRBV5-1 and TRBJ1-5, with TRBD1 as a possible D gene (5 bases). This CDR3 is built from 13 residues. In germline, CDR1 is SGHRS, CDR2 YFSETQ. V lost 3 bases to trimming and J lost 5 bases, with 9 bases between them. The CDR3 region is CASSSETDQPQHF. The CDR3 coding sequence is TGCGCCAGCAGCTCCGAGACAGATCAGCCCCAGCATTTT.

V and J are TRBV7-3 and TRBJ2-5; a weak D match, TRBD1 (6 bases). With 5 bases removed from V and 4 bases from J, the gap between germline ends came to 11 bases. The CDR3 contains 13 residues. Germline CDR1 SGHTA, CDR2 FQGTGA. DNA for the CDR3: TGTGCCAGCAGCCCCGACAGGCTAGAGACCCAGTACTTC. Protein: CASSPDRLETQYF.

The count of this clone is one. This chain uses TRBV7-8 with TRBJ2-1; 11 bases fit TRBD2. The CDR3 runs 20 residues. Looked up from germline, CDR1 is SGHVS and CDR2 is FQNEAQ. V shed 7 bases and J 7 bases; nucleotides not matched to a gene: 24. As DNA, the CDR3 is TGTGCCAGCACCTTGACCCCATTAGCGGGAGGGCTGGGAACCAAAAATGAGCAGTTCTTC. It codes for CASTLTPLAGGLGTKNEQFF. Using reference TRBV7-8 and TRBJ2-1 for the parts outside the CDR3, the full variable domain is GAGVSQSPRYKVAKRGQDVALRCDPISGHVSLFWYQQALGQGPEFLTYFQNEAQLDKSGLPSDRFFAERPEGSVSTLKIQRTQQEDSAVYLCASTLTPLAGGLGTKNEQFFGPGTRLTVL.

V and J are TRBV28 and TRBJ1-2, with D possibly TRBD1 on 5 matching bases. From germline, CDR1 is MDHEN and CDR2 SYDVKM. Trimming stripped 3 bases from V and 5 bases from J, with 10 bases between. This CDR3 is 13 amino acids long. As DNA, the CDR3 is TGTGCCAGCAGTTTCAGGGCTGGGTATGGCTACACCTTC. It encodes CASSFRAGYGYTF.

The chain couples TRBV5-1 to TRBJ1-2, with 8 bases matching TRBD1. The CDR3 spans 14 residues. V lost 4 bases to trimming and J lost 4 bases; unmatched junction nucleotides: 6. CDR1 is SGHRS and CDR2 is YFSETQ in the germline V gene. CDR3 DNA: TGCGCCAGCAGCGCCCCGACAGGGGTCTATGGCTACACCTTC. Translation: CASSAPTGVYGYTF.

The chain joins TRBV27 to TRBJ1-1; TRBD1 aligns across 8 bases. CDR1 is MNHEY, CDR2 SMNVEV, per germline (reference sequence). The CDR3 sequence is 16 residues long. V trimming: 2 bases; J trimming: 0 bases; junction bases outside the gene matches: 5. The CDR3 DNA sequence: TGTGCCAGCAGTTTAGGGGGGACAGGAGTGAACACTGAAGCTTTCTTT. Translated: CASSLGGTGVNTEAFF.

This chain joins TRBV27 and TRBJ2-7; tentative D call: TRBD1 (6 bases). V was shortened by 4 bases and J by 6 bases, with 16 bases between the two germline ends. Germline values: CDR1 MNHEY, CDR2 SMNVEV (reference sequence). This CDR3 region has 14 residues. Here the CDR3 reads CASSSGHPSLEQYF. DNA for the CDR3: TGTGCCAGCAGTTCGGGACACCCCTCCCTCGAGCAGTACTTC.

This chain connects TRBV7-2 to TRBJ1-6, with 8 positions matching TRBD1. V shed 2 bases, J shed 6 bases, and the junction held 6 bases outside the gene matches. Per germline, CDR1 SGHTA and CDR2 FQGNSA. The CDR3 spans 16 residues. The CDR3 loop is CASSLTTGAPNSPLHF. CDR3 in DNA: TGTGCCAGCAGCTTAACGACAGGGGCCCCTAATTCACCCCTCCACTTT.

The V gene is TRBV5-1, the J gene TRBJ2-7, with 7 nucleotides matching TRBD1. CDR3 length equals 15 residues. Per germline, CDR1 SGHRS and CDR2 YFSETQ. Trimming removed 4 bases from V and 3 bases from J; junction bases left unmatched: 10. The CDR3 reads CASSPGQTTYYEQYF. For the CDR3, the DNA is TGCGCCAGCAGCCCGGGACAGACTACCTACTACGAGCAGTACTTC.

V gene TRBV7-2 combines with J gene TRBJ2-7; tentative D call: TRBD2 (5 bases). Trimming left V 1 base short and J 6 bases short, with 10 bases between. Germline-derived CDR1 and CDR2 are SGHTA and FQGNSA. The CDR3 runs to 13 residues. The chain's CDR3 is CASSLGWTFEQYF. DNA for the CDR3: TGTGCCAGCAGCTTAGGGTGGACTTTCGAGCAGTACTTC.

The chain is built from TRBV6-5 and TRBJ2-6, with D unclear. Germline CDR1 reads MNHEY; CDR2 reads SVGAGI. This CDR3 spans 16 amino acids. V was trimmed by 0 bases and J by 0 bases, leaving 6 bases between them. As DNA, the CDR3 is TGTGCCAGCAGTTACTCTCCGGTCTCTGGGGCCAACGTCCTGACTTTC. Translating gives CASSYSPVSGANVLTF.

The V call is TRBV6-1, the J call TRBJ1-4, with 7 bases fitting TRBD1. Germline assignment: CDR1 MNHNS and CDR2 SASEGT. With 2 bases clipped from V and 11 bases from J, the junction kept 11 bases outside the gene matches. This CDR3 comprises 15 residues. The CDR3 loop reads CASSEKGRGSGKLFF. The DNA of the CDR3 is TGTGCCAGCAGTGAAAAGGGCAGGGGGTCGGGTAAACTGTTTTTT.

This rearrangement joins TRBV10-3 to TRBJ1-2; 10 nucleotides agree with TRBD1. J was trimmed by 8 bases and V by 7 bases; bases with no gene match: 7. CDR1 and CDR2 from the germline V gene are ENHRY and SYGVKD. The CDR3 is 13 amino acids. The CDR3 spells CAINPGTGVGYTF. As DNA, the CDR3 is TGTGCCATCAATCCCGGGACAGGGGTCGGCTACACCTTC.

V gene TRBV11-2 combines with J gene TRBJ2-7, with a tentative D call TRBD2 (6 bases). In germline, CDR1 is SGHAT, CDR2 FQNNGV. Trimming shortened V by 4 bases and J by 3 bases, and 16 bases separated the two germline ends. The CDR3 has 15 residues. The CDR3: CASSSPFGGNYEQYV. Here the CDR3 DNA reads TGTGCCAGCAGCTCTCCCTTCGGAGGGAACTACGAGCAGTACGTC.

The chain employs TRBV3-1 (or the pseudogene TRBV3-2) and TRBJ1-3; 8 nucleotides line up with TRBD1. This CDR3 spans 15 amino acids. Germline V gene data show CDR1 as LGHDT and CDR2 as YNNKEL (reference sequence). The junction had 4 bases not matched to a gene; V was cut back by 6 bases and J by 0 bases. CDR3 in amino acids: CASSRDRNSGNTIYF. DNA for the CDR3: TGTGCCAGCAGTCGGGACAGGAACTCTGGAAACACCATATATTTT.